This TCR beta chain was identified during a study of blood T cells in healthy people across ages. Regarding this clonotype: Antigen specificity is unknown.

Study-wide findings and caveats: Per million T cells, TCR beta diversity dropped roughly linearly as age increased.

Trimming stripped 6 bases from V and 4 bases from J, with 8 bases between. The CDR3 contains 11 residues. CDR1 DFQATT and CDR2 SNEGSKA come from the germline V gene (reference sequence). It was with a sample-barcoded 5' primer and a J-beta primer mix that a second PCR of roughly 7 to 12 cycles was run. TCRdb analysed the 5' RACE reads with MiXCR anew, one entry per CDR3 protein. The sample holds 1.5 million to 2 million distinct CDR3 sequences, 35% to 50% seen once. Every donor contributed 8 to 10 milliliters of peripheral blood by blood draw. Total RNA extraction produced at least 6 micrograms (per sample) for the study.

This receptor was taken from a human donor in good health. The chain carries TRBV20-1 and TRBJ2-3; the D gene is possibly TRBD2 (6 bases). The source material was blood. This CDR3 reads CSAERADTQYF. The CDR3 DNA sequence: TGCAGTGCCGAGCGGGCAGATACGCAGTATTTT.